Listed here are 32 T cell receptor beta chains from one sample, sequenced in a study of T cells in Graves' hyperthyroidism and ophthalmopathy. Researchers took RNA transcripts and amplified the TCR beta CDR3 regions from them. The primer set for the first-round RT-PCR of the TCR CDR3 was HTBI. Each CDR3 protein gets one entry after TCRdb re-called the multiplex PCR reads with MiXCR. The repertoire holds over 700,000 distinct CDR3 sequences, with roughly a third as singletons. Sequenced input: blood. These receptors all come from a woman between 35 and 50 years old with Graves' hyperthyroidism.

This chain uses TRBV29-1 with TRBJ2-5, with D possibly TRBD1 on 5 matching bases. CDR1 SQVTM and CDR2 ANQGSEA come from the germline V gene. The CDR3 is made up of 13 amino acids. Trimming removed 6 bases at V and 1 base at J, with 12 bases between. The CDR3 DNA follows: TGCAGCGTCGCCAGGGTCCCCCAAGAGACCCAGTACTTC. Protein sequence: CSVARVPQETQYF.

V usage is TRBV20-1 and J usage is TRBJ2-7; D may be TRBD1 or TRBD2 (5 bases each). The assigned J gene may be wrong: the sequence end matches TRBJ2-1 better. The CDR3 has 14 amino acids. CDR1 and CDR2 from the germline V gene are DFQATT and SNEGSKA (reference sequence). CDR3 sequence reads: CSARDRDHYNEQFF. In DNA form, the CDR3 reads TGCAGTGCTAGAGATCGGGACCACTACAATGAGCAGTTCTTC.

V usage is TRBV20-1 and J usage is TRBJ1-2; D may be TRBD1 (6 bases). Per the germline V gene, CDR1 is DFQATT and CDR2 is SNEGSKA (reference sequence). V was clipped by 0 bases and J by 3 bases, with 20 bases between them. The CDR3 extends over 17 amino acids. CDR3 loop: CSARDMAGAGKDYGYTF. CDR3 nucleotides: TGCAGTGCTAGAGATATGGCGGGGGCGGGGAAGGACTATGGCTACACCTTC.

CDR3 protein: CAISVQISYNSPLHF. As DNA, the CDR3 is TGTGCCATCAGTGTACAGATCTCCTATAATTCACCCCTCCACTTT. V gene TRBV10-3 combines with J gene TRBJ1-6; the D is unclear. The CDR3 consists of 15 residues. Germline V gene data show CDR1 as ENHRY and CDR2 as SYGVKD. Trimming removed 4 bases from V and 0 bases from J, with 7 bases in between.

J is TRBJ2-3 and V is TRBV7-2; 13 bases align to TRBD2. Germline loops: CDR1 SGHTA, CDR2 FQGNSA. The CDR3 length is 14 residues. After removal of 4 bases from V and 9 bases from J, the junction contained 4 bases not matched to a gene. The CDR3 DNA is TGTGCCAGCAGCTCCGGGACTAGCGGGATAACGCAGTATTTT. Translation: CASSSGTSGITQYF.

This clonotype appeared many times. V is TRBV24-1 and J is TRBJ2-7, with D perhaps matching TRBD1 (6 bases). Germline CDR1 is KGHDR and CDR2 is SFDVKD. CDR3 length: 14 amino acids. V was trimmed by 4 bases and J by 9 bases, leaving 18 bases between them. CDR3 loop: CATSDADSPPGQYF. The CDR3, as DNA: TGTGCCACCAGTGACGCGGACAGCCCACCCGGGCAGTACTTC.

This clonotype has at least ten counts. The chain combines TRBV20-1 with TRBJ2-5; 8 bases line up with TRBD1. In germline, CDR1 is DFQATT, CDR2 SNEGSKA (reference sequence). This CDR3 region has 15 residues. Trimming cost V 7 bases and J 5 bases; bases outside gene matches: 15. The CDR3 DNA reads TGCAGTGTTTCGGATCGGGACAGGAGCTGGGAGACCCAGTACTTC. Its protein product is CSVSDRDRSWETQYF.

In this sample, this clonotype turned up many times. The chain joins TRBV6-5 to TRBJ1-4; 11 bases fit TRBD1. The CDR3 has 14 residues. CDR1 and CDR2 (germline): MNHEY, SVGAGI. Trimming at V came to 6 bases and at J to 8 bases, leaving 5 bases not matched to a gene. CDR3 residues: CASRGTGGGEKLFF. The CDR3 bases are TGTGCCAGCAGGGGGACAGGGGGAGGCGAAAAACTGTTTTTT.

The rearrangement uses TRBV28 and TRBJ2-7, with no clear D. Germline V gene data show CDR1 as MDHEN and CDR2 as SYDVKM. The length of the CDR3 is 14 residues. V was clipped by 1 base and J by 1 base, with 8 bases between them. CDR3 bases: TGTGCCAGCAGTTTATCGACTCAATCCTACGAGCAGTACTTC. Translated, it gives CASSLSTQSYEQYF.

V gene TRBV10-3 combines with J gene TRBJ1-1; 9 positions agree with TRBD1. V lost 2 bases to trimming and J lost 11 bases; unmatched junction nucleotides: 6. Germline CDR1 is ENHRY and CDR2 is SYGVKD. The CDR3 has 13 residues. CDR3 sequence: CAISEKGQGSAFF. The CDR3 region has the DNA TGTGCCATCAGTGAGAAAGGACAGGGGTCGGCTTTCTTT.

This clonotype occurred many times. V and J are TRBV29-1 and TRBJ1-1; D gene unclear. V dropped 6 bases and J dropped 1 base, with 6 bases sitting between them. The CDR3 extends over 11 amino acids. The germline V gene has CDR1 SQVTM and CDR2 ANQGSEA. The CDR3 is CSVVRNTEAFF. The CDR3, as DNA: TGCAGCGTGGTGAGGAACACTGAAGCTTTCTTT.

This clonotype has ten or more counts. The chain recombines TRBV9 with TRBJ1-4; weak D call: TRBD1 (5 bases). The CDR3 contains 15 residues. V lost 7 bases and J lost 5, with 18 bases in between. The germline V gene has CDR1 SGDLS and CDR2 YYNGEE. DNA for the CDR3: TGTGCCAGCTCGCTAACCGGGACGGAGAATGAAAAACTGTTTTTT. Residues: CASSLTGTENEKLFF. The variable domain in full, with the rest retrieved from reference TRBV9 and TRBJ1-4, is DSGVTQTPKHLITATGQRVTLRCSPRSGDLSVYWYQQSLDQGLQFLIQYYNGEERAKGNILERFSAQQFPDLHSELNLSSLELGDSALYFCASSLTGTENEKLFFGSGTQLSVL.

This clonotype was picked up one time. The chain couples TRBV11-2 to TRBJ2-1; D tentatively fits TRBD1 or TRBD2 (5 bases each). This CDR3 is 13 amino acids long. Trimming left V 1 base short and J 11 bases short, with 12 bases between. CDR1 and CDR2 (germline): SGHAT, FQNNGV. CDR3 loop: CASSLGIGAKQFF. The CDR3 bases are TGTGCCAGCAGCTTAGGGATCGGGGCCAAGCAGTTCTTC.

The CDR3 reads CASSSQHRDREYNEQFF. The CDR3 DNA reads TGTGCCAGTAGTTCACAGCATCGGGACAGGGAATACAATGAGCAGTTCTTC. The V call is TRBV19, the J call TRBJ2-1, with 9 bases matching TRBD1. The CDR3 spans 17 residues. The J segment lost 4 bases and the V segment lost 5 bases, leaving 12 bases of the junction unmatched. Germline V gene data show CDR1 as LNHDA and CDR2 as SQIVND (reference sequence).

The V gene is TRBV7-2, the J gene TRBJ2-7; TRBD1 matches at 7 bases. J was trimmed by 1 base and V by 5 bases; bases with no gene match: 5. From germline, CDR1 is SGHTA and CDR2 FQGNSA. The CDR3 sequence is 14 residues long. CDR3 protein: CTSSHRDSSYEQYF. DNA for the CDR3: TGTACCAGCAGCCACCGGGACAGTTCCTACGAGCAGTACTTC.

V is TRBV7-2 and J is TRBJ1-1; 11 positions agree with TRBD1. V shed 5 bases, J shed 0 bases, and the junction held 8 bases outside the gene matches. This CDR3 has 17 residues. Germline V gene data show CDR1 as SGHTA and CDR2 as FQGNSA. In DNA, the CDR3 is TGTGCCAGCAGCCCCCACCGGGACAGGGGGATGAACACTGAAGCTTTCTTT. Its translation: CASSPHRDRGMNTEAFF.

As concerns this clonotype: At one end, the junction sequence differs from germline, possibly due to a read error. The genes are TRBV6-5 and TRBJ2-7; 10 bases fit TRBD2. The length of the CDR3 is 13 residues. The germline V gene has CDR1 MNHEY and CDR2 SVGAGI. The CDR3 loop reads CASSLAGGYGQYF. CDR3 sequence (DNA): TGTGCCAGCAGCTTAGCGGGAGGATACGGGCAGTACTTC.

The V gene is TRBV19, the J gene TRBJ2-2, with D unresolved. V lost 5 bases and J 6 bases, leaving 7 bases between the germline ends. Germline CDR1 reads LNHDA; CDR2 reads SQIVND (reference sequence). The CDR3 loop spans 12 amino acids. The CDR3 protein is CASSPHAGELFF. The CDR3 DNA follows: TGTGCCAGTAGTCCCCATGCCGGGGAGCTGTTTTTT.

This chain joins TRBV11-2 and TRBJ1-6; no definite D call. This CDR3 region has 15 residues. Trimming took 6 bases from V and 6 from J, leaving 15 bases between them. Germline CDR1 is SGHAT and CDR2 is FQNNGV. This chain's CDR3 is CASRLAPTINSPLHF. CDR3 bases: TGTGCCAGCAGGCTAGCCCCGACCATTAATTCACCCCTCCACTTT.

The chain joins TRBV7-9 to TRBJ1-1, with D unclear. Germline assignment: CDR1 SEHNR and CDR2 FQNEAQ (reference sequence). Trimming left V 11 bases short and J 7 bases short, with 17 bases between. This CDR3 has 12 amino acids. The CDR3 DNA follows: TGTGCCTGGAGTCAAGGCCCAGATGAAGCTTTCTTT. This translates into CAWSQGPDEAFF.

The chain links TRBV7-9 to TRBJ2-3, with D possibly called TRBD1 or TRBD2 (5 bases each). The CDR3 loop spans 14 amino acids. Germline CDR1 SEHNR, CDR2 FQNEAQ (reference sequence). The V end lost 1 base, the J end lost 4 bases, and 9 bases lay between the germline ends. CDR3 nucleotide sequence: TGTGCCAGCAGCTTAGTCGGGGCTTCAGATACGCAGTATTTT. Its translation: CASSLVGASDTQYF.

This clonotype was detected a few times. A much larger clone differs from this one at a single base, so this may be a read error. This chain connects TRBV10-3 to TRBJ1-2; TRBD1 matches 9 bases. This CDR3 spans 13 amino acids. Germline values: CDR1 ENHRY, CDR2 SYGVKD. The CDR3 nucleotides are TGTGTCATCAGCAAGGGACAGGGAGAAGGCTACACCTTC. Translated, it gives CVISKGQGEGYTF.

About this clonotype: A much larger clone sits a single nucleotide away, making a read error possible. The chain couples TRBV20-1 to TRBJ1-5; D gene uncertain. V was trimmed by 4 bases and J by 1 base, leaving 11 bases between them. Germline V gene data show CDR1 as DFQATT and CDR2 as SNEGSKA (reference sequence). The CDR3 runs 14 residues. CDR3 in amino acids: CSAMASGSNQPQHF. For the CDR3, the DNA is TGCAGTGCTATGGCCTCTGGCAGCAATCAGCCCCAGCATTTT.

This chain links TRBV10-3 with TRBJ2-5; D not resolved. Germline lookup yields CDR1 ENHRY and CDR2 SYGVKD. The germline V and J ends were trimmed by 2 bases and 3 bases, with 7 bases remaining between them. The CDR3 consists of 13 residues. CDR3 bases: TGTGCCATCAGTGAGGGGTGGAAAGAGACCCAGTACTTC. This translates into CAISEGWKETQYF.

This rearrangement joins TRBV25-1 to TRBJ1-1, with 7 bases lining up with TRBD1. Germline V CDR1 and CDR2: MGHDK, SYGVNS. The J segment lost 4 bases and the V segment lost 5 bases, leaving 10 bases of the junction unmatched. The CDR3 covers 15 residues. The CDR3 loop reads CASSFTTGSGTEAFF. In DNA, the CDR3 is TGTGCCAGCAGTTTCACGACAGGGTCGGGCACTGAAGCTTTCTTT.

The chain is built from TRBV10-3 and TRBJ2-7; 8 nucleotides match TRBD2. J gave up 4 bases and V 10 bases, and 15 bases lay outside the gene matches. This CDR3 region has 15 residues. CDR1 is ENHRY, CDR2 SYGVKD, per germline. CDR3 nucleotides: TGTGCCACCGGGGGGGCCGGGTCAGGCGGTTACGAGCAGTACTTC. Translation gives CATGGAGSGGYEQYF.

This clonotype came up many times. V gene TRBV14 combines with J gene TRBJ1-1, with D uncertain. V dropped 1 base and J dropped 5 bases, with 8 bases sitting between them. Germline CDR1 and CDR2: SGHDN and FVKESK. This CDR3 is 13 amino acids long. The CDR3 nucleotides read TGTGCCAGCAGCCAAGCGCTAGGGACTGAAGCTTTCTTT. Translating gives CASSQALGTEAFF.

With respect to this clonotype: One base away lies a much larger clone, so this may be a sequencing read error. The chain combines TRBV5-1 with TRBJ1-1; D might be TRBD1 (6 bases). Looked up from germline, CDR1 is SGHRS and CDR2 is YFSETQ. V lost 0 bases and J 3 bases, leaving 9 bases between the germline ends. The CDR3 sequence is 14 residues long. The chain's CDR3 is CASSLGQAYTEAFF. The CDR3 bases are TGCGCCAGCAGCTTGGGACAGGCGTACACTGAAGCTTTCTTT. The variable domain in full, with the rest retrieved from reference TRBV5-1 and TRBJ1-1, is KAGVTQTPRYLIKTRGQQVTLSCSPISGHRSVSWYQQTPGQGLQFLFEYFSETQRNKGNFPGRFSGRQFSNSRSEMNVSTLELGDSALYLCASSLGQAYTEAFFGQGTRLTVV.

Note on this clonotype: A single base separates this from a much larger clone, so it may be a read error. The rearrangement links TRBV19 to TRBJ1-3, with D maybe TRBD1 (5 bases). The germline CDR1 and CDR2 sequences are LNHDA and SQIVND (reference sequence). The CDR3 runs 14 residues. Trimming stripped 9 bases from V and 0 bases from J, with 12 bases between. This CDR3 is CASRGEYSGNTIYF. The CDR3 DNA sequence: TGTGCCAGCCGGGGGGAATACTCTGGAAACACCATATATTTT.

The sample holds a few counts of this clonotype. The CDR3 spells CASSPPSAHEQYF. The CDR3 DNA reads TGTGCCAGCAGCCCCCCATCCGCCCACGAGCAGTACTTC. This rearrangement joins TRBV7-9 to TRBJ2-7, with D hard to call. The CDR3 runs to 13 residues. V gave up 5 bases and J gave up 5 bases, with 13 bases separating them. The germline V gene encodes CDR1 SEHNR and CDR2 FQNEAQ (reference sequence).

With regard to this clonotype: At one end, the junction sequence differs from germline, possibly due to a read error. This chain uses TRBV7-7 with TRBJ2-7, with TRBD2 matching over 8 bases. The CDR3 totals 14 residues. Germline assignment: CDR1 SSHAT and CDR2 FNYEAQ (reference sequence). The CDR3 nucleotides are TGTGCTAGCAGCTCGGGACTAGTTAGGAACGAGCAGTACTTC. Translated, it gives CASSSGLVRNEQYF.

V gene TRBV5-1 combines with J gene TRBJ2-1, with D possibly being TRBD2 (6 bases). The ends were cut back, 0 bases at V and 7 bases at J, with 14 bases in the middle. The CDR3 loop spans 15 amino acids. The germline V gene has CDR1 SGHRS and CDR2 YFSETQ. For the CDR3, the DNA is TGCGCCAGCAGCTTGGGAGATGCCGGGGGAAATGAGCAGTTCTTC. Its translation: CASSLGDAGGNEQFF.